The 20 T cell receptor beta chains reported below all come from one sample, sequenced in a study of blood T cell repertoires in COVID-19 (dated by TCRdb to about 2020). The library was built by means of the immunoSEQ multiplex PCR assay. In TCRdb, the immuneACCESS table is reduced to in-frame sequences with V and J assigned. These tables do not hold every clone; where another copy was compared, an unresolved V gene accounts for under half, and the others remain unexplained. The sample table lists 88,000 or so clones, around 79% of them with a count of one. 24% of the sample comes from the top ten. Sequencing input: peripheral blood. The receptors were gathered from a human donor in a cohort sampled during active COVID-19.

This chain links TRBV15 with TRBJ2-1; D is possibly TRBD2 (6 bases). The CDR3 contains 18 residues. Between the trimmed V and J ends, which lost 0 bases and 0 bases, there was a span of 15 bases. Germline V gives CDR1 LNHNV, CDR2 YYDKDF (reference sequence). The CDR3 loop is CATSRDWGGSSSYNEQFF. Here the CDR3 DNA reads TGTGCCACCAGCAGAGATTGGGGAGGATCGAGCTCCTACAATGAGCAGTTCTTC.

The rearrangement uses TRBV10-3 and TRBJ2-3; 14 positions match TRBD2. V lost 6 bases and J lost 3; bases outside the gene matches: 11. CDR1 ENHRY and CDR2 SYGVKD come from the germline V gene. The CDR3 is 18 residues long. Written as DNA, the CDR3 is TGTGCCATCAGCGATCCCCCGGGACTAGCGGGAGTGACAGATACGCAGTATTTT. Amino acid sequence: CAISDPPGLAGVTDTQYF.

The V and J genes are TRBV25-1 and TRBJ2-1; unclear D gene. In germline, CDR1 is MGHDK, CDR2 SYGVNS. The CDR3 totals 15 residues. The V and J ends lost 1 base and 0 bases respectively, with 7 bases between them. The CDR3 is CASSESRASYNEQFF. CDR3 sequence (DNA): TGTGCCAGCAGTGAATCCCGCGCCTCCTACAATGAGCAGTTCTTC.

This rearrangement joins TRBV12-3 or TRBV12-4 to TRBJ2-7; no clear D gene. The CDR3 has 11 amino acids. Trimming pared 6 bases from V and 7 bases from J, leaving 10 bases between. The CDR3 DNA is TGTGCCAGCAGATCTTCAGGTGAGCAGTACTTC. Protein product: CASRSSGEQYF.

This clone appeared a few times. The CDR3: CATSRDRMVSGSPLHF. As DNA, the CDR3 is TGTGCCACCAGCAGAGATCGGATGGTTTCGGGTTCACCCCTCCACTTT. The V gene is TRBV15, the J gene TRBJ1-6; D uncertain. The CDR3 loop spans 16 amino acids. The germline CDR1 and CDR2 sequences are LNHNV and YYDKDF (reference sequence). Between the trimmed V and J ends, which lost 0 bases and 9 bases, there was a span of 15 bases.

The V call is TRBV4-3, the J call TRBJ2-2; 11 positions agree with TRBD2. V trimming: 0 bases; J trimming: 7 bases; junction bases outside the gene matches: 19. Germline V CDR1 and CDR2: LGHNA, YSLEER. CDR3 length equals 21 residues. DNA of the CDR3: TGCGCCAGCAGCCAAGAATGGCTAGCGGGAGGTACACGTACACCCGGCGGGGAGCTGTTTTTT. This encodes CASSQEWLAGGTRTPGGELFF.

V gene TRBV10-3 combines with J gene TRBJ2-7; 8 bases align to TRBD2. The CDR3 runs 16 residues. Germline values: CDR1 ENHRY, CDR2 SYGVKD. J gave up 5 bases and V 6 bases, and 15 bases lay outside the gene matches. This CDR3 is CAISTSLGLEGDEQYF. In nucleotides, the CDR3 is TGTGCCATCAGCACCTCCCTGGGACTAGAAGGTGACGAGCAGTACTTC.

The CDR3 region is CASRRGSNVLTF. CDR3 bases: TGTGCCAGCAGGAGGGGGTCCAACGTCCTGACTTTC. The chain recombines TRBV28 with TRBJ2-6; tentatively, D is TRBD1 (6 bases). The V gene lost 6 bases and the J gene lost 8 bases, with 8 bases spanning the gap. CDR1 and CDR2 from the germline V gene are MDHEN and SYDVKM. The CDR3 runs 12 residues.

V and J are TRBV11-3 and TRBJ2-2, with 9 bases fitting TRBD1. The CDR3 has 15 amino acids. Looked up from germline, CDR1 is SGHNT and CDR2 is YENEEA. The ends lost 4 bases at V and 7 bases at J; junction bases unmatched: 7. The CDR3 region is CASSSLQGADGELFF. CDR3 DNA sequence: TGTGCCAGCAGCTCCCTACAGGGGGCTGACGGGGAGCTGTTTTTT.

The rearrangement uses TRBV29-1 and TRBJ2-3; weak D call: TRBD2 (5 bases). The CDR3 has 14 amino acids. The V end lost 1 base, the J end lost 2 bases, and 10 bases lay between the germline ends. The V gene's germline CDR1 is SQVTM and CDR2 ANQGSEA. CDR3 DNA: TGCAGCGTTGAAGGTGGGAGCTACACAGATACGCAGTATTTT. It yields the protein CSVEGGSYTDTQYF.

The genes are TRBV10-3 and TRBJ2-7, with 10 nucleotides matching TRBD2. The CDR3 has 18 residues. The germline V gene has CDR1 ENHRY and CDR2 SYGVKD. The V gene end was trimmed by 2 bases and the J gene end by 6 bases; junction bases not matched to a gene: 16. Written as DNA, the CDR3 is TGTGCCATCAGTGAGACCATGGGTGGAGCGGGAGGGCCGACCGAGCAGTACTTC. Amino acids: CAISETMGGAGGPTEQYF.

The gene calls are TRBV6-4 and TRBJ2-4; 9 nucleotides agree with TRBD2. Germline assignment: CDR1 MRHNA and CDR2 SNTAGT. J gave up 1 base and V 8 bases, and 15 bases lay outside the gene matches. The CDR3 runs to 18 residues. CDR3 sequence (DNA): TGTGCCAGCGGGCAAGTGGCTAGCGGGAAGGTGGCCAAAAACATTCAGTACTTC. Its translation: CASGQVASGKVAKNIQYF.

The chain links TRBV5-1 to TRBJ1-2, with 9 bases aligning to TRBD1. The ends lost 3 bases at V and 8 bases at J; junction bases unmatched: 8. Germline V gene sequence: CDR1 SGHRS, CDR2 YFSETQ. There are 14 residues in the CDR3. Written as DNA, the CDR3 is TGCGCCAGCAGCTCTCGACAGGGGGATAGCGGCTACACCTTC. Translation: CASSSRQGDSGYTF.

This rearrangement joins TRBV9 to TRBJ2-7; TRBD2 matches at 7 bases. CDR3 length: 13 amino acids. CDR1 and CDR2 from the germline V gene are SGDLS and YYNGEE. Losses at the gene ends were 3 bases for V and 6 bases for J; bases not matched to a gene: 6. The CDR3 here is CASSGAGASEQYF. CDR3 nucleotides: TGTGCCAGCAGCGGGGCGGGAGCCTCCGAGCAGTACTTC. The full variable domain, in which reference TRBV9 and TRBJ2-7 provide the parts outside the CDR3, is DSGVTQTPKHLITATGQRVTLRCSPRSGDLSVYWYQQSLDQGLQFLIQYYNGEERAKGNILERFSAQQFPDLHSELNLSSLELGDSALYFCASSGAGASEQYFGPGTRLTVT.

This chain joins TRBV2 and TRBJ2-3; 16 bases are shared with TRBD2. The V gene's germline CDR1 is SNHLY and CDR2 FYNNEI. With V trimmed by 1 base and J by 6 bases, 16 bases remained unmatched. CDR3 length: 21 residues. The CDR3 spells CASSEVVGTSGRVPGRDTQYF. In nucleotides, the CDR3 is TGTGCCAGCAGTGAAGTGGTGGGGACTAGCGGGAGGGTCCCTGGCCGCGATACGCAGTATTTT.

V is TRBV21-1 and J is TRBJ2-7; TRBD1, the D gene given by the table, was not confirmed from the DNA. TRBV21-1 is tagged as a pseudogene. The CDR3 is 17 amino acids. The CDR3 reads CASSKEGQGAYSYEQYF. The CDR3 nucleotides are TGTGCCAGCAGCAAAGAGGGACAGGGGGCCTACTCCTACGAGCAGTACTTC.

This clone was found a few times. This chain connects TRBV2 to TRBJ1-5, with D possibly matching TRBD1 (6 bases). The V end was cut by 5 bases, the J end by 0 bases, with 14 bases between. Germline V gives CDR1 SNHLY, CDR2 FYNNEI. The CDR3 has 16 amino acids. The CDR3 region is CASSTTGHYSNQPQHF. The CDR3 DNA is TGTGCCAGCAGTACCACGGGACACTATAGCAATCAGCCCCAGCATTTT.

The chain is built from TRBV5-1 and TRBJ2-5, with D possibly being TRBD2 (5 bases). CDR1 SGHRS and CDR2 YFSETQ come from the germline V gene. This CDR3 has 12 residues. V lost 1 base to trimming and J lost 5 bases, with 6 bases between them. The CDR3 coding sequence is TGCGCCAGCAGCTTGACGGGGGAGACCCAGTACTTC. As protein: CASSLTGETQYF.

The chain carries TRBV5-1 and TRBJ1-1; TRBD1 agrees at 8 bases. This CDR3 has 14 residues. V shed 4 bases, J shed 8 bases, and the junction held 10 bases outside the gene matches. Germline lookup yields CDR1 SGHRS and CDR2 YFSETQ. The CDR3 DNA is TGCGCCAGCAGCCAGGGACAGGACCTCCACGAAGCTTTCTTT. Amino acids: CASSQGQDLHEAFF.

CDR3 sequence reads: CASSIDRRDQPQHF. CDR3 bases: TGTGCCAGTAGTATAGATCGAAGAGATCAGCCCCAGCATTTT. The gene calls are TRBV19 and TRBJ1-5; no firm D call. The germline V gene has CDR1 LNHDA and CDR2 SQIVND (reference sequence). The CDR3 is 14 amino acids. The V gene lost 0 bases and the J gene lost 5 bases, with 8 bases spanning the gap.